This TCR beta chain was documented in a study of monozygotic twins with inflammatory bowel disease. Study conclusions and caveats: Versus healthy twins, IBD patients showed fewer clonotypes shared with others, especially with disease activity. Since immunosuppressive treatments differed, patient repertoires may have gained added variability.

TCRdb re-called the 5' RACE reads; every CDR3 protein appears as one record, without DNA. Found here are about 380,000 distinct CDR3 sequences; the top ten clones hold 2.5% to 3%. With respect to this clonotype: What it binds is not known.

This clonotype was sampled from a human donor with ulcerative colitis or Crohn's disease, or a healthy co-twin of an affected twin (not recorded which). What was sequenced was blood.

The CDR3 is CSAGRGAVFEAFF. This sequence joins TRBV20-1 and TRBJ1-1. The CDR3 has 13 residues. Germline assignment: CDR1 DFQATT and CDR2 SNEGSKA (reference sequence).